This T cell receptor (beta chain) comes out of a study of T-cell memory formation after mild COVID-19. Study-wide findings and caveats: Contracting CD8+ clones were enriched in EMRA, CD4+ mainly in CM and EM.

TCRdb recomputed calls from the 5' RACE reads with MiXCR, one row per CDR3 protein. The sample carries 95,000 to 120,000 distinct CDR3 sequences, approximately 22% recorded once. With regard to this clonotype: The antigen is unknown.

CDR1 and CDR2 (germline): ENHRY, SYGVKD. The CDR3 spans 14 residues. J was trimmed by 5 bases and V by 4 bases; bases with no gene match: 5. The TCR originated in a man aged 18 to 30 who had mild COVID-19 (a few samples of this study predate the infection). Cell type and time point are not known. The chain carries TRBV10-3 and TRBJ2-5, with 9 positions matching TRBD2. Material: PBMCs or a T cell subset sorted from them (not recorded which). CDR3 residues: CAISGIAGDETQYF. As DNA, the CDR3 is TGTGCCATCAGTGGGATAGCGGGGGATGAGACCCAGTACTTC.